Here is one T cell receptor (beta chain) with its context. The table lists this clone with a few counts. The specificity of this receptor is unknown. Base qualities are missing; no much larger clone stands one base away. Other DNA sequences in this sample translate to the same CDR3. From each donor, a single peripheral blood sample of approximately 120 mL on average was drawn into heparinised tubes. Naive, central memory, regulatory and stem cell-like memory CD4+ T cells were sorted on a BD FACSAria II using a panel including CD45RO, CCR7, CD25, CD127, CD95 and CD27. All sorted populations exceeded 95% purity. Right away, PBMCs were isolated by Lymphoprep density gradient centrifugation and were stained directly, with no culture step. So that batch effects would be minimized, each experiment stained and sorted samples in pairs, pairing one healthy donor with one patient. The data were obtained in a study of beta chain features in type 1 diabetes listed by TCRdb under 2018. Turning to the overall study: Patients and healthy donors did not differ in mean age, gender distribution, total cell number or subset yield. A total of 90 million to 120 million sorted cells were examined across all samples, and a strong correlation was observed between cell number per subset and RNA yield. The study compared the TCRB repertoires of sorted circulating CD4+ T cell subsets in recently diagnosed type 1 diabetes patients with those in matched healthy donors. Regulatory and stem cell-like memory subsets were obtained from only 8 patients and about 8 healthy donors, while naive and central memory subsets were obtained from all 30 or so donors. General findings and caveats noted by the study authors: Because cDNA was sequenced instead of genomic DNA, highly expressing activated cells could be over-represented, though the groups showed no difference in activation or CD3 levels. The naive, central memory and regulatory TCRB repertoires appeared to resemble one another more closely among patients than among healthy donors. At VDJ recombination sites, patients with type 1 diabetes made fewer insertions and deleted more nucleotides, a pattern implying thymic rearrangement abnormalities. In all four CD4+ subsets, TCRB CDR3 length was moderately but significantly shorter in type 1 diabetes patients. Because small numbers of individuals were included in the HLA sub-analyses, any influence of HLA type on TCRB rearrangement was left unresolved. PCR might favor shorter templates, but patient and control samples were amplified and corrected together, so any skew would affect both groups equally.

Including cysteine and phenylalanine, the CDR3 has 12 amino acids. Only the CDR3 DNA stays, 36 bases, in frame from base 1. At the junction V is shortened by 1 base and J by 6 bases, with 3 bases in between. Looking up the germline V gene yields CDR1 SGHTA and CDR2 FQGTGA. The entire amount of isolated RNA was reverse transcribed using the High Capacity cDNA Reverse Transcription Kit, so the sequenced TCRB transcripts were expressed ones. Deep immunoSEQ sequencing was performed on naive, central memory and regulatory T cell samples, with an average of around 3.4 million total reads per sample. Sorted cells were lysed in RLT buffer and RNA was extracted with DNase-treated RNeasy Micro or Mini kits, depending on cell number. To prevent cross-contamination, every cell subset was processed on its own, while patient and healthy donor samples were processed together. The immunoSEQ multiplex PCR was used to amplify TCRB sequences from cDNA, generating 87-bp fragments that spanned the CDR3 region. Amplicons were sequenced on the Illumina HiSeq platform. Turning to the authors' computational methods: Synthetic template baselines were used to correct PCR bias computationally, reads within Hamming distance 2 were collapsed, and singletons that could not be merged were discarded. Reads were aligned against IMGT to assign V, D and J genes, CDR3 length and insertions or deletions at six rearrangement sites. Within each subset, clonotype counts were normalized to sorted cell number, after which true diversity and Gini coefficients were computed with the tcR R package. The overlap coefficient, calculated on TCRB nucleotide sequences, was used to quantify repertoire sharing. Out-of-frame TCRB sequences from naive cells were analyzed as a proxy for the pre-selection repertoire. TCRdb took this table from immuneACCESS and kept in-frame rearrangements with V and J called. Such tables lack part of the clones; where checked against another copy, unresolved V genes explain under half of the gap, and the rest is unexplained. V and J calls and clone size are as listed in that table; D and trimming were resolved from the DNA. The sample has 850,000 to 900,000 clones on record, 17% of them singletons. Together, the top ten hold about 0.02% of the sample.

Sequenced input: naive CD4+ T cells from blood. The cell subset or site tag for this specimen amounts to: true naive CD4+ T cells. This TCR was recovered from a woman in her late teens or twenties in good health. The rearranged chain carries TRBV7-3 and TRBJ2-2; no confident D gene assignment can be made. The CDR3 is CASSLISGELFF. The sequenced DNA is TGTGCCAGCAGCTTAATATCCGGGGAGCTGTTTTTT.